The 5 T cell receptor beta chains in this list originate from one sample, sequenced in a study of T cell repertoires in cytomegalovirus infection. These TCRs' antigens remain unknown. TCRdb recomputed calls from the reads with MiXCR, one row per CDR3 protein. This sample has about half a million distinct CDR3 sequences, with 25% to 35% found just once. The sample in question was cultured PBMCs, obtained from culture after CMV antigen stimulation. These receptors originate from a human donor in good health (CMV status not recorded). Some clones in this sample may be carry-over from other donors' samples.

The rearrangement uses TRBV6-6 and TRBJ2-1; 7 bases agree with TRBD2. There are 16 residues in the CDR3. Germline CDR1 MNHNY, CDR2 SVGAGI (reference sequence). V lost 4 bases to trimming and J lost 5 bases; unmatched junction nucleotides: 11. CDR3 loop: CASSLSITSVNNEQFF. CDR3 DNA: TGTGCCAGCAGTTTAAGTATAACTAGCGTAAACAATGAGCAGTTCTTC.

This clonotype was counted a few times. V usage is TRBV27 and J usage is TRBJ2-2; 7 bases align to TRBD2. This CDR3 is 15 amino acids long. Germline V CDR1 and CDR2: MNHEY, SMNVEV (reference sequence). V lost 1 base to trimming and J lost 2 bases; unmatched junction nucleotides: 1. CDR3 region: CASSLWGGNTGELFF. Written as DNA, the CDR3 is TGTGCCAGCAGTTTATGGGGGGGAAACACCGGGGAGCTGTTTTTT.

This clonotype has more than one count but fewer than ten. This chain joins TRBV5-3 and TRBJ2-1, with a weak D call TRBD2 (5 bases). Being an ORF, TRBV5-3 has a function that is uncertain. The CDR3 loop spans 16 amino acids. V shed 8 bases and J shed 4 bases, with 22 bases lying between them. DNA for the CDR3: TGTGCCAGCAGTCCTGGTGTAGGAGCGGTTTACAATGAGCAGTTCTTC. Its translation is CASSPGVGAVYNEQFF.

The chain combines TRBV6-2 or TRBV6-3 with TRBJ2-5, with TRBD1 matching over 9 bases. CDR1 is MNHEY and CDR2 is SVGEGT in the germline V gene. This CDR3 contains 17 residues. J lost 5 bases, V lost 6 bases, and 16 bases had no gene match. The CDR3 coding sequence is TGTGCCAGCAGAAACGGGAATACCGGGACAGGGAGGGAGACCCAGTACTTC. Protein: CASRNGNTGTGRETQYF.

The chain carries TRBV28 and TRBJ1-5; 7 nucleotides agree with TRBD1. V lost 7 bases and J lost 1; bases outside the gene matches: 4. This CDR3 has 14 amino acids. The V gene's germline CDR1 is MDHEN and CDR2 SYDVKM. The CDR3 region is CASTSTGSNQPQHF. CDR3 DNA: TGTGCCAGCACCTCGACAGGGAGCAATCAGCCCCAGCATTTT.